These T cell receptor beta chains were read from a single sample in a study of cytomegalovirus exposure and HLA in healthy donors. The table came from immunoSEQ multiplex PCR; TCRdb's copy has only in-frame clones and leaves some out. The sample has hundreds of thousands of clones; 77% are singletons. Sequenced input: PBMCs. The receptors derive from a woman aged 55 to 70 in good health and CMV-seropositive. The CDR3 runs from the conserved cysteine through the conserved F or W. Fields, in order: clone size, D gene, J gene, V gene, CDR3 protein, CDR3 DNA. A D gene is named only where the DNA matches it firmly. Clone sizes are given selectively: once, few, many, or a class where the clone is expanded.

clone size: NA; D gene: TRBD2; J gene: TRBJ2-3; V gene: TRBV2; CDR3 protein: CASSAGGPSTDTQYF; CDR3 DNA: TGTGCCAGCAGCGCGGGGGGGCCTAGCACAGATACGCAGTATTTT
clone size: once; D gene: NA; J gene: TRBJ1-1; V gene: TRBV19; CDR3 protein: CASMRDPQYTEAFF; CDR3 DNA: TGTGCCAGTATGCGGGATCCCCAGTACACTGAAGCTTTCTTT
clone size: NA; D gene: TRBD1; J gene: TRBJ1-4; V gene: TRBV4-3; CDR3 protein: CASSDRQGGNEKLFF; CDR3 DNA: TGCGCCAGCAGCGACAGACAGGGTGGTAATGAAAAACTGTTTTTT
clone size: few; D gene: TRBD2; J gene: TRBJ2-5; V gene: TRBV10-1; CDR3 protein: CASSEAGRGNQETQYF; CDR3 DNA: TGCGCCAGCAGTGAGGCGGGGCGGGGGAACCAAGAGACCCAGTACTTC
clone size: NA; D gene: NA; J gene: TRBJ2-7; V gene: TRBV7-2; CDR3 protein: CASSAPSAYEQYF; CDR3 DNA: TGTGCCAGCAGCGCCCCCTCAGCCTACGAGCAGTACTTC
clone size: few; D gene: NA; J gene: TRBJ1-1; V gene: TRBV30; CDR3 protein: CIAGGNTEAFF; CDR3 DNA: TGTATTGCGGGCGGGAACACTGAAGCTTTCTTT
clone size: NA; D gene: NA; J gene: TRBJ2-1; V gene: TRBV7-6; CDR3 protein: CASSLGWGPGEYNEQFF; CDR3 DNA: TGTGCCAGCAGCTTAGGTTGGGGGCCAGGGGAATACAATGAGCAGTTCTTC
clone size: NA; D gene: NA; J gene: TRBJ2-1; V gene: TRBV7-2; CDR3 protein: CASSLPSYNEQFF; CDR3 DNA: TGTGCCAGCAGCTTACCTTCCTACAATGAGCAGTTCTTC
clone size: few; D gene: TRBD2; J gene: TRBJ2-1; V gene: TRBV7-9; CDR3 protein: CASSVRSSGAYNEQFF; CDR3 DNA: TGTGCCAGCAGCGTTAGGTCCAGCGGGGCATACAATGAGCAGTTCTTC
clone size: few; D gene: TRBD2; J gene: TRBJ2-2; V gene: TRBV7-8; CDR3 protein: CASSFSGLAAGELFF; CDR3 DNA: TGTGCCAGCAGCTTCTCGGGTCTAGCGGCCGGGGAGCTGTTTTTT
clone size: NA; D gene: TRBD1; J gene: TRBJ2-7; V gene: TRBV7-2; CDR3 protein: CASSLGTGAYYEQYF; CDR3 DNA: TGTGCCAGCAGCTTAGGGACAGGGGCCTACTACGAGCAGTACTTC
clone size: NA; D gene: TRBD1; J gene: TRBJ1-2; V gene: TRBV7-2; CDR3 protein: CASSPRQGWGGYTF; CDR3 DNA: TGTGCCAGCAGTCCTAGACAGGGGTGGGGTGGCTACACCTTC
clone size: NA; D gene: NA; J gene: TRBJ2-6; V gene: TRBV5-1; CDR3 protein: CASSPRQGSGANVLTF; CDR3 DNA: TGCGCCAGCAGCCCCCGACAAGGATCTGGGGCCAACGTCCTGACTTTC
clone size: NA; D gene: TRBD1; J gene: TRBJ1-2; V gene: TRBV5-4; CDR3 protein: CASSLGDSTYYGYTF; CDR3 DNA: TGTGCCAGCAGCTTAGGGGACAGTACTTACTATGGCTACACCTTC
clone size: NA; D gene: NA; J gene: TRBJ2-2; V gene: TRBV10-3; CDR3 protein: CAISEVPGESGELFF; CDR3 DNA: TGTGCCATCAGTGAAGTCCCCGGGGAATCCGGGGAGCTGTTTTTT
clone size: NA; D gene: TRBD1; J gene: TRBJ1-4; V gene: TRBV5-1; CDR3 protein: CASSVQGTNEKLFF; CDR3 DNA: TGCGCCAGCAGCGTACAGGGGACTAATGAAAAACTGTTTTTT
clone size: NA; D gene: TRBD1; J gene: TRBJ1-1; V gene: TRBV28; CDR3 protein: CASSPGGMNTEAFF; CDR3 DNA: TGTGCCAGCAGCCCAGGGGGCATGAACACTGAAGCTTTCTTT
clone size: NA; D gene: NA; J gene: TRBJ1-4; V gene: TRBV5-5; CDR3 protein: CASSLFRRGLNEKLFF; CDR3 DNA: TGTGCCAGCAGCTTGTTTAGGAGGGGTCTTAATGAAAAACTGTTTTTT
clone size: once; D gene: NA; J gene: TRBJ1-5; V gene: TRBV18; CDR3 protein: CASSPRTAIVKSNQPQHF; CDR3 DNA: TGTGCCAGCTCACCTCGGACAGCAATAGTTAAAAGCAATCAGCCCCAGCATTTT
clone size: NA; D gene: NA; J gene: TRBJ2-7; V gene: TRBV7-6; CDR3 protein: CASSLSGVYDEQYF; CDR3 DNA: TGTGCCAGCAGCTTATCGGGAGTATACGACGAGCAGTACTTC
clone size: NA; D gene: NA; J gene: TRBJ2-3; V gene: TRBV28; CDR3 protein: CASSLQGTDTQYF; CDR3 DNA: TGTGCCAGCAGCTTACAGGGCACAGATACGCAGTATTTT
clone size: NA; D gene: NA; J gene: TRBJ1-2; V gene: TRBV6-1; CDR3 protein: CASSDQQGYGYTF; CDR3 DNA: TGTGCCAGCAGTGATCAACAGGGTTATGGCTACACCTTC
clone size: NA; D gene: TRBD1; J gene: TRBJ2-7; V gene: TRBV5-1; CDR3 protein: CASSLGSSGTGTYEQYF; CDR3 DNA: TGCGCCAGCAGCTTGGGATCCTCCGGGACAGGGACCTACGAGCAGTACTTC
clone size: NA; D gene: NA; J gene: TRBJ2-1; V gene: TRBV11-2; CDR3 protein: CASSLAGSSYNEQFF; CDR3 DNA: TGTGCCAGCAGCTTAGCCGGGAGCTCCTACAATGAGCAGTTCTTC
clone size: NA; D gene: NA; J gene: TRBJ1-6; V gene: TRBV30; CDR3 protein: CAWQPGTYNSPLHF; CDR3 DNA: TGTGCCTGGCAACCCGGGACCTATAATTCACCCCTCCACTTT
clone size: NA; D gene: TRBD1; J gene: TRBJ2-7; V gene: TRBV2; CDR3 protein: CASSGQGARGLSYEQYF; CDR3 DNA: TGTGCCAGCAGTGGACAGGGGGCGCGGGGGCTATCCTACGAGCAGTACTTC
clone size: NA; D gene: NA; J gene: TRBJ1-2; V gene: TRBV7-2; CDR3 protein: CASSTDRVYGYTF; CDR3 DNA: TGTGCCAGCAGCACGGACAGAGTCTATGGCTACACCTTC
clone size: NA; D gene: NA; J gene: TRBJ2-3; V gene: TRBV7-6; CDR3 protein: CASSPTGVGDTQYF; CDR3 DNA: TGTGCCAGCAGCCCCACAGGTGTGGGAGATACGCAGTATTTT